This T cell receptor (beta chain) derives from a study of yellow fever vaccine responses in identical twins. Study observations and caveats: Twins reportedly had a vaccine T cell response that seemed partly convergent, partly personalized.

A remark on this clonotype: No antigen is known for it.

TCRdb called the RT-PCR reads again in MiXCR, with one record for every CDR3 protein. The repertoire has around 20,000 distinct CDR3 sequences, roughly 75% of them found once; the top ten carry roughly 2.2%. Per germline, CDR1 SGHNT and CDR2 YYREEE (reference sequence). Between the trimmed V and J ends, which lost 2 bases and 4 bases, there was a span of 3 bases. This CDR3 contains 11 residues. The input for sequencing was T cells from blood (PBMCs), unsorted or a sorted subset (not recorded which), taken before or after yellow fever vaccination (not recorded which). The genes are TRBV5-4 and TRBJ2-5; D is uncertain. The receptor comes from a woman younger than 30 who received the yellow fever vaccine. The CDR3 region is CASSLRETQYF. The CDR3 nucleotides read TGTGCCAGCAGCTTAAGAGAGACCCAGTACTTC. Full variable domain (rest looked up from reference TRBV5-4 and TRBJ2-5): ETGVTQSPTHLIKTRGQQVTLRCSSQSGHNTVSWYQQALGQGPQFIFQYYREEENGRGNFPPRFSGLQFPNYSSELNVNALELDDSALYLCASSLRETQYFGPGTRLLVL.